This TCR beta chain originates from a study of T cells in Graves' hyperthyroidism and ophthalmopathy. Graves' hyperthyroidism is called stable when ophthalmopathy does not progress within 18 months. PBMCs were sourced from roughly 10 ml fresh peripheral blood. CDR1 is SGHTA, CDR2 FQGNSA, per germline. V gave up 5 bases and J gave up 1 base; unmatched junction bases: 15. The CDR3 is 18 amino acids. Regions amplified from RNA transcripts were the TCR beta CDR3 regions. HTBI primers drove first-round RT-PCR of the TCR CDR3. TCRdb analysed the multiplex PCR reads with MiXCR anew, one entry per CDR3 protein. The sample holds fewer than 600,000 distinct CDR3 sequences; about an eighth are singletons and the top ten take under 20%.

The source of this sequence is a woman aged 18-29 years with Graves' hyperthyroidism. Sequences were obtained from blood. The rearrangement uses TRBV7-2 and TRBJ1-1; 8 positions match TRBD1. DNA of the CDR3: TGTGCCAGCAGCGACCAGGACAGGGCTCTAGGTAGGAACACTGAAGCTTTCTTT. Amino acid sequence: CASSDQDRALGRNTEAFF.